The 22 T cell receptor beta chains below were found in one sample sequenced in a study of cytomegalovirus exposure and HLA in healthy donors. Profiling relied on immunoSEQ multiplex PCR, and the TCRdb table lists in-frame clones only, not all of them. Of some 70,000 clones in the sample, around 97% were seen once. Source material: PBMCs. All receptors derive from a man aged 18 to 30 in good health and CMV-seronegative.

The chain links TRBV2 to TRBJ2-2; a weak D match, TRBD1 (6 bases). The germline V gene encodes CDR1 SNHLY and CDR2 FYNNEI. V gave up 9 bases and J gave up 2 bases, with 13 bases separating them. There are 14 residues in the CDR3. CDR3 sequence (DNA): TGTGCCAGAGGGTCTGGGGGCAACACCGGGGAGCTGTTTTTT. The encoded protein is CARGSGGNTGELFF. The full variable domain, completed using reference TRBV2 and TRBJ2-2, is EPEVTQTPSHQVTQMGQEVILRCVPISNHLYFYWYRQILGQKVEFLVSFYNNEISEKSEIFDDQFSVERPDGSNFTLKIRSTKLEDSAMYFCARGSGGNTGELFFGEGSRLTVL.

The V call is TRBV4-2, the J call TRBJ2-5, with TRBD1 matching over 10 bases. Germline V gives CDR1 LGHNA, CDR2 YNFKEQ. The CDR3 runs to 17 residues. V was clipped by 0 bases and J by 4 bases; unmatched bases: 8. CDR3 DNA sequence: TGTGCCAGCAGCCAAGATTCCCCGGGACAGGGGCGAGAGACCCAGTACTTC. Translating gives CASSQDSPGQGRETQYF.

The rearrangement uses TRBV10-3 and TRBJ2-1; 10 bases are a match to TRBD1. J gave up 6 bases and V 3 bases, and 11 bases lay outside the gene matches. Germline CDR1 is ENHRY and CDR2 is SYGVKD. This CDR3 has 17 residues. CDR3 coding DNA: TGTGCCATCAGTGAAACACGGACAGGGGGGGGGACCAATGAGCAGTTCTTC. It codes for CAISETRTGGGTNEQFF.

The CDR3 spells CASSIITGSMNTEAFF. CDR3 in DNA: TGTGCCAGTAGTATTATCACAGGTTCTATGAACACTGAAGCTTTCTTT. This chain uses TRBV19 with TRBJ1-1, with TRBD1 as a possible D gene (5 bases). V was clipped by 3 bases and J by 0 bases, with 14 bases between them. Germline-derived CDR1 and CDR2 are LNHDA and SQIVND (reference sequence). This CDR3 region has 16 residues.

The chain uses TRBV7-9 and TRBJ2-7; maybe TRBD1 (5 bases). The CDR3 totals 14 residues. CDR1 is SEHNR and CDR2 is FQNEAQ in the germline V gene (reference sequence). V lost 2 bases, J lost 4 bases, and 12 bases lay in between. The DNA of the CDR3 is TGTGCCAGCAGCTTAACTGGCAGGGATTACGAGCAGTACTTC. Translation gives CASSLTGRDYEQYF.

This clone was found once. The chain has TRBV27 and TRBJ2-2; 7 positions agree with TRBD1. The CDR3 consists of 14 residues. From germline, CDR1 is MNHEY and CDR2 SMNVEV (reference sequence). Trimming removed 5 bases from V and 3 bases from J; junction bases left unmatched: 3. CDR3 amino acids: CASSMGQHTGELFF. The CDR3 nucleotides are TGTGCCAGCAGTATGGGACAGCACACCGGGGAGCTGTTTTTT.

The V gene is TRBV10-3, the J gene TRBJ2-3; D perhaps matches TRBD1 (5 bases). The CDR3 runs 15 residues. Deletions cut 2 bases from V and 0 bases from J, with 9 bases between. Germline CDR1 ENHRY, CDR2 SYGVKD. DNA for the CDR3: TGTGCCATCAGTGAGGACAGCTATAGCACAGATACGCAGTATTTT. Translated: CAISEDSYSTDTQYF.

V gene TRBV7-9 combines with J gene TRBJ2-7; maybe TRBD1 (6 bases). The V gene's germline CDR1 is SEHNR and CDR2 FQNEAQ (reference sequence). Deletions cut 5 bases from V and 3 bases from J, with 14 bases between. The CDR3 totals 14 residues. CDR3 amino acids: CASSHWTESYEQYF. The CDR3 region has the DNA TGTGCCAGCAGCCACTGGACAGAGAGCTACGAGCAGTACTTC. The complete variable domain, with remaining parts taken from reference TRBV7-9 and TRBJ2-7, reads DTGVSQNPRHKITKRGQNVTFRCDPISEHNRLYWYRQTLGQGPEFLTYFQNEAQLEKSRLLSDRFSAERPKGSFSTLEIQRTEQGDSAMYLCASSHWTESYEQYFGPGTRLTVT.

The chain combines TRBV5-1 with TRBJ2-3, with 12 bases matching TRBD2. Germline V CDR1 and CDR2: SGHRS, YFSETQ. The CDR3 runs 16 residues. The junction had 4 bases not matched to a gene; V was cut back by 0 bases and J by 5 bases. CDR3 loop: CASSLGTSGTVDTQYF. The CDR3 DNA reads as TGCGCCAGCAGCTTGGGGACTAGCGGGACGGTAGATACGCAGTATTTT.

CDR3: CASSLMSGGRAGFDTQYF. CDR3 sequence (DNA): TGTGCCAGCAGCTTAATGTCCGGAGGGAGGGCCGGGTTTGATACGCAGTATTTT. The V and J genes are TRBV13 and TRBJ2-3; 7 nucleotides align to TRBD2. This CDR3 region has 18 residues. V lost 2 bases, J lost 6 bases, and 17 bases stayed unmatched. Germline V lookup: CDR1 PRHDT, CDR2 FYEKMQ (reference sequence).

The V call is TRBV5-4, the J call TRBJ2-5; tentative D call: TRBD1 (6 bases). The CDR3 loop spans 13 amino acids. Germline-derived CDR1 and CDR2 are SGHNT and YYREEE (reference sequence). The V and J ends lost 2 bases and 5 bases respectively, with 10 bases between them. As DNA, the CDR3 is TGTGCCAGCAGCTTACAGGGTCTTGAGACCCAGTACTTC. Translating gives CASSLQGLETQYF.

The chain uses TRBV14 and TRBJ2-1; D is unclear. The CDR3 runs 17 residues. The V end lost 2 bases, the J end lost 0 bases, and 14 bases lay between the germline ends. Germline V gives CDR1 SGHDN, CDR2 FVKESK. The CDR3 loop reads CASSQLAATNSYNEQFF. Written as DNA, the CDR3 is TGTGCCAGCAGCCAACTCGCGGCCACGAACTCCTACAATGAGCAGTTCTTC.

This sequence joins TRBV2 and TRBJ1-4; a possible D gene is TRBD1 (6 bases). CDR1 is SNHLY, CDR2 FYNNEI, per germline. The CDR3 consists of 15 residues. V shed 5 bases and J shed 0 bases, with 10 bases lying between them. The CDR3 region has the DNA TGTGCCAGCAGTACGACAGGCACAACTAATGAAAAACTGTTTTTT. This translates into CASSTTGTTNEKLFF.

Only one count was recorded for this clone. The rearrangement links TRBV11-2 to TRBJ2-5, with 7 bases aligning to TRBD2. There are 17 residues in the CDR3. V was pared by 5 bases and J by 1 base, with 13 bases of the junction left unmatched. Germline lookup yields CDR1 SGHAT and CDR2 FQNNGV. CDR3 protein: CASSVSPASGGQETQYF. The CDR3 region has the DNA TGTGCCAGCAGCGTTAGCCCCGCTTCGGGGGGCCAAGAGACCCAGTACTTC.

The rearrangement uses TRBV9 and TRBJ1-1; possibly TRBD1 for D (5 bases). The CDR3 length is 14 residues. Between the trimmed V and J ends, which lost 3 bases and 8 bases, there was a span of 17 bases. Germline CDR1 is SGDLS and CDR2 is YYNGEE. The CDR3 DNA sequence: TGTGCCAGCAGCGCGACGCAGGGATTCCGAGAAGCTTTCTTT. Translated: CASSATQGFREAFF.

V and J are TRBV20-1 and TRBJ1-1; D remains unclear. The germline CDR1 and CDR2 sequences are DFQATT and SNEGSKA (reference sequence). Trimming stripped 6 bases from V and 6 bases from J, with 11 bases between. The CDR3 consists of 11 residues. CDR3 nucleotides: TGCAGTGCCCTTAGCCGCTCTGAAGCTTTCTTT. Translating it yields CSALSRSEAFF.

The chain has TRBV30 and TRBJ2-5; D gene uncertain. In germline, CDR1 is GTSNPN, CDR2 SVGIG (reference sequence). CDR3 length: 13 amino acids. Trimming pared 2 bases from V and 4 bases from J, leaving 11 bases between. CDR3 loop: CAWSTQGVETQYF. The CDR3 DNA reads TGTGCCTGGAGTACGCAAGGAGTAGAGACCCAGTACTTC.

The chain has TRBV13 and TRBJ2-7, with D unresolved. This CDR3 has 14 residues. V gave up 0 bases and J gave up 3 bases, with 9 bases separating them. Germline loops: CDR1 PRHDT, CDR2 FYEKMQ (reference sequence). CDR3 coding DNA: TGTGCCAGCAGCTTAGGCCTAACAGACTACGAGCAGTACTTC. Translating it yields CASSLGLTDYEQYF. Combining the CDR3 with reference TRBV13 and TRBJ2-7 gives the whole variable domain AAGVIQSPRHLIKEKRETATLKCYPIPRHDTVYWYQQGPGQDPQFLISFYEKMQSDKGSIPDRFSAQQFSDYHSELNMSSLELGDSALYFCASSLGLTDYEQYFGPGTRLTVT.

The V call is TRBV7-2, the J call TRBJ2-2; 7 positions agree with TRBD1. Germline-derived CDR1 and CDR2 are SGHTA and FQGNSA. Unmatched junction bases numbered 0, after V lost 8 bases and J lost 0 bases. This CDR3 contains 13 residues. CDR3 DNA: TGTGCCAGCGGACAGGCGAACACCGGGGAGCTGTTTTTT. Protein: CASGQANTGELFF.

The chain has TRBV4-2 and TRBJ1-1; D remains ambiguous. Germline V gene data show CDR1 as LGHNA and CDR2 as YNFKEQ. Trimming took 2 bases from V and 1 from J, leaving 5 bases between them. The CDR3 has 13 residues. The CDR3 DNA sequence: TGTGCCAGCAGCCAATCAGGGAACACTGAAGCTTTCTTT. It translates to CASSQSGNTEAFF.

This sequence joins TRBV28 and TRBJ1-5, with a possible D match to TRBD1 (5 bases). The CDR3 spans 15 residues. CDR1 is MDHEN, CDR2 SYDVKM, per germline. Between the trimmed V and J ends, which lost 7 bases and 4 bases, there was a span of 17 bases. The CDR3 sequence: CASTLQGERNQPQHF. The CDR3 DNA reads TGTGCCAGCACCCTCCAGGGTGAGAGAAATCAGCCCCAGCATTTT.

The chain employs TRBV4-1 and TRBJ2-7; 8 bases line up with TRBD1. The V gene's germline CDR1 is MGHRA and CDR2 YSYEKL. The trim removed 0 bases at V and 3 bases at J, leaving 7 bases unmatched. The CDR3 contains 16 residues. In DNA, the CDR3 is TGCGCCAGCAGCCAAGATGTCGGGACAGGCGGCTACGAGCAGTACTTC. It codes for CASSQDVGTGGYEQYF.